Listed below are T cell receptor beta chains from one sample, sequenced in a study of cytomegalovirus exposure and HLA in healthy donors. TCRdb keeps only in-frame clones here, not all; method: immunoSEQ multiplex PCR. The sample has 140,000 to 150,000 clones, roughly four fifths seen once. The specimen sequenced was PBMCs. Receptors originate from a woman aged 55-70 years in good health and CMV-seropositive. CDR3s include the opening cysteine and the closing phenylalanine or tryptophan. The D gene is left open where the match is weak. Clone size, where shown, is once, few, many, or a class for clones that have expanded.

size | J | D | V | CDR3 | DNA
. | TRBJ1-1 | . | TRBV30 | CAWSEDSNTEAFF | TGTGCCTGGAGTGAAGACAGCAACACTGAAGCTTTCTTT
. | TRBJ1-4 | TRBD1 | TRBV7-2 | CASSLTTGGLFF | TGTGCCAGCAGCTTAACGACAGGGGGGCTGTTTTTT
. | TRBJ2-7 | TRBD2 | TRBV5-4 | CASSLGGAGVPYEQYF | TGTGCCAGCAGCTTGGGAGGCGCGGGAGTTCCCTACGAGCAGTACTTC
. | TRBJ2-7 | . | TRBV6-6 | CASSYETGANEQYF | TGTGCCAGCAGTTACGAGACTGGAGCCAACGAGCAGTACTTC
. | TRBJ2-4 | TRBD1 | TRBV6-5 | CASSYSDRGNIQYF | TGTGCCAGCAGTTACTCGGACAGGGGTAACATTCAGTACTTC
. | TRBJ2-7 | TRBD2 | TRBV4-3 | CASSQIAGVRDEQYF | TGCGCCAGCAGCCAGATAGCGGGAGTTCGGGACGAGCAGTACTTC
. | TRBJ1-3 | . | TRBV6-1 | CASSSGTFGTTIYF | TGTGCCAGCAGTAGCGGGACCTTCGGAACCACCATATATTTT
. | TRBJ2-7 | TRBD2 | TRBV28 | CASTSEASGRRHYEQYF | TGTGCCAGCACCTCCGAGGCTAGCGGGAGGAGACACTACGAGCAGTACTTC
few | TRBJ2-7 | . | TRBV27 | CASSLSPRAGYEQYF | TGTGCCAGCAGTTTATCCCCCAGGGCCGGTTACGAGCAGTACTTC
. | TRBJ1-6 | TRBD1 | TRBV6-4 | CASRRTGDSPLHF | TGTGCCAGCCGAAGGACAGGGGATTCACCCCTCCACTTT
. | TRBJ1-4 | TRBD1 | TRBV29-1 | CSGGTAEKLFF | TGCAGCGGAGGGACAGCTGAAAAACTGTTTTTT
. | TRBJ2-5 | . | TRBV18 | CASSPGHPAGEETQYF | TGTGCCAGCTCACCGGGACATCCGGCGGGTGAAGAGACCCAGTACTTC
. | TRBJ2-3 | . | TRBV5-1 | CASSLDGARTDTQYF | TGCGCCAGCAGCTTGGATGGGGCGCGTACAGATACGCAGTATTTT
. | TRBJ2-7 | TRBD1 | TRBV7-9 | CASSSRTGGDEQYF | TGTGCCAGCAGCTCGAGGACAGGGGGCGACGAGCAGTACTTC
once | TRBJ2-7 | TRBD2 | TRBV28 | CASSSPGLALEEQYF | TGTGCCAGCAGTTCCCCGGGACTAGCGCTTGAAGAGCAGTACTTC
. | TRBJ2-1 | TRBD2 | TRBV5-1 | CASSLAGGYTEQFF | TGCGCCAGCAGCTTGGCCGGGGGGTACACTGAGCAGTTCTTC
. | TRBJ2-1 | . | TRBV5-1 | CASSLGAGTGSYNEQFF | TGCGCCAGCAGCTTGGGGGCCGGGACTGGCTCCTACAATGAGCAGTTCTTC
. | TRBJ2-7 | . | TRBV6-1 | CASSINRAYEQYF | TGTGCCAGCAGTATTAACAGGGCCTACGAGCAGTACTTC
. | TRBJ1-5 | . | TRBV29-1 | CSVAGGSNQPQHF | TGCAGCGTTGCGGGGGGTAGCAATCAGCCCCAGCATTTT
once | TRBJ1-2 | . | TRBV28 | CASSSPLGGYTF | TGTGCCAGCAGTTCTCCCTTGGGCGGCTACACCTTC
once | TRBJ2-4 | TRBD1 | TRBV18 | CASSSTGGATQNIQYF | TGTGCCAGCTCATCTACAGGGGGCGCGACCCAAAACATTCAGTACTTC
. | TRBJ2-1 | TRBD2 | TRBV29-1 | CSVGSSSGYNEQFF | TGCAGCGTTGGTAGTTCTAGCGGGTACAATGAGCAGTTCTTC
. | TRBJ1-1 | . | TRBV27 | CASSPTSGVGSNTEAFF | TGTGCCAGCAGCCCTACCTCAGGGGTGGGGAGTAACACTGAAGCTTTCTTT
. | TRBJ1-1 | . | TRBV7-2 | CASSLDGGAFF | TGTGCCAGCAGCTTAGATGGGGGGGCTTTCTTT
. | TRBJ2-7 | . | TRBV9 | CASSVEGGGPYEQYF | TGTGCCAGCAGCGTAGAAGGGGGAGGGCCCTACGAGCAGTACTTC
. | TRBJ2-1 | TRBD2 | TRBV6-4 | CASRIAGGSYNEQFF | TGTGCCAGCCGGATAGCGGGAGGTTCCTACAATGAGCAGTTCTTC
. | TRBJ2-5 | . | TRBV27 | CASSLSSQETQYF | TGTGCCAGCAGTTTATCGAGTCAAGAGACCCAGTACTTC
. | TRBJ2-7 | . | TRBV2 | CASTPPERSYEQYF | TGTGCCAGCACCCCACCAGAACGCTCCTACGAGCAGTACTTC
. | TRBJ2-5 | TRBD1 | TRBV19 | CASSKLTGEETQYF | TGTGCCAGTAGCAAATTGACAGGGGAAGAGACCCAGTACTTC
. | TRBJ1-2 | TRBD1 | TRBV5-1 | CASSMRGGAYGYTF | TGCGCCAGCAGCATGAGAGGGGGCGCATATGGCTACACCTTC
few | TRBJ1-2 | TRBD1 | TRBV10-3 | CATSDRVGVGYTF | TGTGCCACCTCGGACAGGGTCGGCGTTGGCTACACCTTC
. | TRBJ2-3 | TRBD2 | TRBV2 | CASRDGLAGGPGDTQYF | TGTGCCAGCAGGGATGGACTAGCGGGAGGGCCGGGAGATACGCAGTATTTT
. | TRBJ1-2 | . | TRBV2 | CASSAPGLLYGYTF | TGTGCCAGCAGCGCCCCGGGACTTCTTTATGGCTACACCTTC
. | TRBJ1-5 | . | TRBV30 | CAWSWENQPQHF | TGTGCCTGGAGTTGGGAGAATCAGCCCCAGCATTTT
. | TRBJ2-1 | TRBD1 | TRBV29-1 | CSGDRGSYNEQFF | TGCAGCGGGGACAGGGGGTCCTACAATGAGCAGTTCTTC
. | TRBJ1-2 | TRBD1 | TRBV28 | CASNVGTGGSYGYTF | TGTGCCAGCAACGTAGGGACAGGGGGCAGCTATGGCTACACCTTC
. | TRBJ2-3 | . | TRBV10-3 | CAISESVRHTDTQYF | TGTGCCATCAGTGAGTCGGTCCGACACACAGATACGCAGTATTTT
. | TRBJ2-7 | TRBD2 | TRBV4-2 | CASSPLSGTTTYEQYF | TGTGCCAGCAGCCCTTTGTCCGGGACTACAACTTACGAGCAGTACTTC
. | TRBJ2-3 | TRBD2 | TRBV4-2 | CASSQELAEVQYF | TGTGCCAGCAGCCAAGAACTAGCGGAAGTGCAGTATTTT
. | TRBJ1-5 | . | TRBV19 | CASKDGGARQPQHF | TGTGCCAGTAAGGACGGGGGGGCCAGGCAGCCCCAGCATTTT
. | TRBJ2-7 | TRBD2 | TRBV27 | CASSLSPGGYEQYF | TGTGCCAGCAGTTTATCGCCGGGGGGATACGAGCAGTACTTC
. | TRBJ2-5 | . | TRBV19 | CASRAGETQYF | TGTGCCAGTAGGGCGGGGGAGACCCAGTACTTC
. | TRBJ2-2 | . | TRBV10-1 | CASSGGDGELFF | TGCGCCAGCAGTGGAGGTGACGGGGAGCTGTTTTTT